This paragraph reports one TCR beta chain. Its antigen is not known. MiXCR, applied by TCRdb to the 5' RACE reads, yields one record per CDR3 protein. This table holds over 300,000 distinct CDR3 sequences, roughly 20% found once. J gave up 3 bases and V 3 bases, and 9 bases lay outside the gene matches. The CDR3 sequence is 18 residues long. These data belong to a study of T-cell memory formation after mild COVID-19. Study findings and constraints: Those CD4+ clones that contracted were mainly in CM and EM (CD8+ ones in EMRA).

Sequencing used PBMCs or a T cell subset sorted from them (not recorded which). The chain links TRBV12-3 or TRBV12-4 to TRBJ2-5; TRBD2 aligns across 14 bases. The TCR sequence derives from a man in his late teens or twenties who had mild COVID-19 (a few samples of this study predate the infection). Cell type and time point are not known. CDR3 bases: TGTGCCAGCAGTTTTGGCCGGAGGACTAGCGGGGGGAAAGAGACCCAGTACTTC. Protein: CASSFGRRTSGGKETQYF.